The present TCR beta chain was sequenced within a study of T cell repertoires in cytomegalovirus infection. Study as a whole: Through public TCR beta signatures, both CMV infection and matching HLA type were indicated.

TCRdb passed the reads through MiXCR, listing each CDR3 protein once. The sample has 200,000 to 300,000 distinct CDR3 sequences; around 15% are singletons. CDR3 length: 15 amino acids. Germline assignment: CDR1 MGHRA and CDR2 YSYEKL. V lost 0 bases to trimming and J lost 2 bases, with 11 bases between them. A note on this clonotype: What it binds is unknown.

General observations from the study: The cumulative frequency of public TCR beta families identified carriers of CMV plus the relevant HLA. Clonotype analysis showed dominance of the ex vivo response by HLA-C-restricted CMV-specific TCR beta clonotypes.

The clonotype originates from a human donor in good health (CMV status not recorded). Some clones in this sample may be carry-over from other donors' samples. The V and J genes are TRBV4-1 and TRBJ2-7; D not resolved. Sequenced material: PBMCs. The CDR3 reads CASSQDRNSPYEQYF. The CDR3 DNA is TGCGCCAGCAGCCAAGATCGGAACAGTCCCTACGAGCAGTACTTC.